The following is a T cell receptor (beta chain) sequence with its context. One entry per CDR3 protein results from TCRdb running MiXCR on the 5' RACE reads. This repertoire shows 400,000 to 550,000 distinct CDR3 sequences, 20% to 25% found once; its top ten account for around 3%. This entry belongs to a study of identical twins. There are 13 residues in the CDR3. The trim removed 7 bases at V and 8 bases at J, leaving 7 bases unmatched. This sample was shared with a second study, whose subject was T cells expressing NK-cell markers. From that report: Leadership of the CD3+CD56-NKG2C+ fraction also belonged to these clonotypes in a handful of donors.

Material for sequencing was CD4+ T cells sorted from blood. V and J are TRBV12-3 or TRBV12-4 and TRBJ2-1; 8 positions agree with TRBD2. The receptor comes from a woman aged 18-29 years in good health. Here the CDR3 DNA reads TGTGCCAGCACCGAGCGGGGGAGAGATGAGCAGTTCTTC. Its protein is CASTERGRDEQFF.